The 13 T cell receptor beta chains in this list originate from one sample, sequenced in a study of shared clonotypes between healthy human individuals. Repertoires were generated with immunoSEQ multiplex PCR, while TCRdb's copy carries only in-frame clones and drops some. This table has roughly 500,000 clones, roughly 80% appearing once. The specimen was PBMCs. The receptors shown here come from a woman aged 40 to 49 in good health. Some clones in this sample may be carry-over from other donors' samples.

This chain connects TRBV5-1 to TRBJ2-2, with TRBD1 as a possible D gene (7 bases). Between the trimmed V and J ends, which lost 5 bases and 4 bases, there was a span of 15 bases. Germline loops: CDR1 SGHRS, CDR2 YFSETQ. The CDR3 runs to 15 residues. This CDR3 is CASRPRQGGTGELFF. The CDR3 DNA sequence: TGCGCCAGCAGACCCCGACAGGGAGGCACCGGGGAGCTGTTTTTT.

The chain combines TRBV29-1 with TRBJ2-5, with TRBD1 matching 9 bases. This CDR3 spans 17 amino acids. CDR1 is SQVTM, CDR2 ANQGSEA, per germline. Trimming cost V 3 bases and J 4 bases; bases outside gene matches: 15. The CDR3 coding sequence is TGCAGCGTTGAGGGGCTGACCCACCGGGACAGGGCAGAGACCCAGTACTTC. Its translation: CSVEGLTHRDRAETQYF.

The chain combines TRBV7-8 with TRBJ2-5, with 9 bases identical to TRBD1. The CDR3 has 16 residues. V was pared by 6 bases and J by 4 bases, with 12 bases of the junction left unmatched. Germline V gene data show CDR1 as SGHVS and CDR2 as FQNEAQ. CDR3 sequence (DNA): TGTGCCAGCAGTACGGGCGGGGACAGGGTGCGAGAGACCCAGTACTTC. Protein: CASSTGGDRVRETQYF. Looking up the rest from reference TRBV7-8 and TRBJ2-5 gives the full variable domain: GAGVSQSPRYKVAKRGQDVALRCDPISGHVSLFWYQQALGQGPEFLTYFQNEAQLDKSGLPSDRFFAERPEGSVSTLKIQRTQQEDSAVYLCASSTGGDRVRETQYFGPGTRLLVL.

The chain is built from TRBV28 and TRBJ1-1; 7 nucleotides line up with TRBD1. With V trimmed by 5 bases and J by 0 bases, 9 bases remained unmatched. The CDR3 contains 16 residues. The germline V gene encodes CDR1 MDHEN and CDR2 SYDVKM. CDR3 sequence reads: CASSPRTGPMNTEAFF. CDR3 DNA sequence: TGTGCCAGCAGTCCAAGGACAGGCCCCATGAACACTGAAGCTTTCTTT. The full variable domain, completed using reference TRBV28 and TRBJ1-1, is DVKVTQSSRYLVKRTGEKVFLECVQDMDHENMFWYRQDPGLGLRLIYFSYDVKMKEKGDIPEGYSVSREKKERFSLILESASTNQTSMYLCASSPRTGPMNTEAFFGQGTRLTVV.

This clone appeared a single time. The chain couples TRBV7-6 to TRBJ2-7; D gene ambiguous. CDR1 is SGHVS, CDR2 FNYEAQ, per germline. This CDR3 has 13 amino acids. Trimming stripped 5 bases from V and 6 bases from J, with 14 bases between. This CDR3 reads CASSLVDRPEQYF. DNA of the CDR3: TGTGCCAGCAGCCTTGTTGACCGGCCCGAGCAGTACTTC.

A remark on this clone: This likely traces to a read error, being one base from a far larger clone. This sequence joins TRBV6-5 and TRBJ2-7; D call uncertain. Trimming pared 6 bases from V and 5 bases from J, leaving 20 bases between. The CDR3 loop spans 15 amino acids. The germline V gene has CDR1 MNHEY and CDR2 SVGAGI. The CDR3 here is CASRPPSWRSHEQYF. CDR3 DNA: TGTGCCAGCAGACCCCCAAGCTGGAGATCGCACGAGCAGTACTTC.

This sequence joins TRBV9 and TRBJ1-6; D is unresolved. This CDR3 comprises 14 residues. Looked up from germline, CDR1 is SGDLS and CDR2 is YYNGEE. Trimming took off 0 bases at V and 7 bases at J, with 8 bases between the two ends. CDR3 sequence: CASSVGHRNSPLHF. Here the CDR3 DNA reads TGTGCCAGCAGCGTAGGACACCGAAATTCACCCCTCCACTTT. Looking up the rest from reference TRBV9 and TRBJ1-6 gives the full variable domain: DSGVTQTPKHLITATGQRVTLRCSPRSGDLSVYWYQQSLDQGLQFLIQYYNGEERAKGNILERFSAQQFPDLHSELNLSSLELGDSALYFCASSVGHRNSPLHFGNGTRLTVT.

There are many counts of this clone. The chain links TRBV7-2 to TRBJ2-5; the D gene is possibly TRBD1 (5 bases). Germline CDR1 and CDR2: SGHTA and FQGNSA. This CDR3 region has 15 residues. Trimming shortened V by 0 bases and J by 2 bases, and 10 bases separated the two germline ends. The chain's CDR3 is CASSLAGRTQETQYF. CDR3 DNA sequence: TGTGCCAGCAGCTTAGCAGGCAGGACACAAGAGACCCAGTACTTC. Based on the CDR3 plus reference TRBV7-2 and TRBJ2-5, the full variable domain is GAGVSQSPSNKVTEKGKDVELRCDPISGHTALYWYRQSLGQGLEFLIYFQGNSAPDKSGLPSDRFSAERTGGSVSTLTIQRTQQEDSAVYLCASSLAGRTQETQYFGPGTRLLVL.

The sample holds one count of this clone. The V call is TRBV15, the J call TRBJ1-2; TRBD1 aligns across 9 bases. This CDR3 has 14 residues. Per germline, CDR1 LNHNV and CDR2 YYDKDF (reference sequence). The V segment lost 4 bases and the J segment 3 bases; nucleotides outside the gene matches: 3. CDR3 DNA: TGTGCCACCAGCACCGGGACAGGGCACTATGGCTACACCTTC. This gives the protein CATSTGTGHYGYTF.

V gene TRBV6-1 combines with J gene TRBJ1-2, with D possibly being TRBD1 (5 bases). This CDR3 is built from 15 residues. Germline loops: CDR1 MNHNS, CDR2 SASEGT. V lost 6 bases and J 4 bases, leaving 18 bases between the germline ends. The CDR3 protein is CASRPSAQGSYGYTF. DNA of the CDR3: TGTGCCAGCAGGCCGTCAGCGCAGGGCTCCTATGGCTACACCTTC.

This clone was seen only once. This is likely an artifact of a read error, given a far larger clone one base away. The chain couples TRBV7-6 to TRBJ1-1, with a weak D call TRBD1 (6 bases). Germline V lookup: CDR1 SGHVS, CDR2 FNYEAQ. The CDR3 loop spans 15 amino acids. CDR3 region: CASSLELERGGQALF. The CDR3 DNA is TGTGCCAGCAGCTTAGAGCTGGAGAGGGGGGGCCAAGCTTTATTT.

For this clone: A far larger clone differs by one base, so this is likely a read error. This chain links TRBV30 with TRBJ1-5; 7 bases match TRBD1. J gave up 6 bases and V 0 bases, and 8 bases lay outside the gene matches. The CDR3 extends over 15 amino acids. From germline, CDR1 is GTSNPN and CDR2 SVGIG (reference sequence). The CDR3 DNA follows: TGTGCCTGGAGTGTCGGGGTAGGGGGCGGTCAGCCCCAGCATTTT. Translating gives CAWSVGVGGGQPQHF.

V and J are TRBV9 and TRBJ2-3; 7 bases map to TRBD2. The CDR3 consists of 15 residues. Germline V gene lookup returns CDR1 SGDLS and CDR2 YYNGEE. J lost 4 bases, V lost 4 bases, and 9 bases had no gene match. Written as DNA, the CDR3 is TGTGCCAGCAGCTTTTGGGGGGGTTCTCCAGATACGCAGTATTTT. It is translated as CASSFWGGSPDTQYF.